The T cell receptor beta chain under discussion was sequenced for a study of post-analysis software for immune sequencing data. About the study: The patients showed relapsing-remitting, secondary progressive and progressive-relapsing multiple sclerosis courses.

Note on this clonotype: The antigen is not known.

Study results and caveats: By F measure, samples from a shared preparation batch strongly co-clustered. Diversity measured as normalized Chao1 was significantly lower in multiple sclerosis patients than in controls. About five TRBV segments, including TRBV5-6, TRBV5-1 and TRBV20-1, were more frequent in patients than controls.

CDR1 SGHRS and CDR2 YFSETQ come from the germline V gene. The CDR3 sequence is 14 residues long. The V gene lost 0 bases and the J gene lost 3 bases, with 10 bases spanning the gap. TCR beta libraries were prepared from cDNA with unique molecular identifiers. TCRdb reprocessed the PCR reads with MiXCR, giving one entry per CDR3 protein. The sample yields some 160,000 distinct CDR3 sequences, around 36% seen once. The V gene is TRBV5-1, the J gene TRBJ2-7; D unresolved. The sample consisted of blood, taken after autologous hematopoietic stem cell transplantation. The sequence was collected from a girl aged 10-17 years with multiple sclerosis. CDR3 in DNA: TGCGCCAGCAGCTTGGTACGTGGGGACTACGAGCAGTACTTC. As protein: CASSLVRGDYEQYF.